The entry that follows covers one T cell receptor (beta chain) sequence. V lost 6 bases to trimming and J lost 3 bases, with 10 bases between them. The CDR3 has 13 residues. TCRdb reprocessed the RT-PCR reads via MiXCR and lists one record per CDR3 protein. The sample holds about 680,000 distinct CDR3 sequences; 14% are singletons and the top ten take 3.6%. The sample consisted of memory CD4+ T cells from blood. The TCR was taken from a female donor in good health, serving as a healthy control. The chain uses TRBV12-3 or TRBV12-4 and TRBJ2-3; maybe TRBD2 (5 bases). DNA for the CDR3: TGTGCCAGCAGGCCCGGGATGACAGATACGCAGTATTTT. Residues: CASRPGMTDTQYF.